This T cell receptor beta chain was sequenced in a study of vaccination effects on CD4 cells after COVID-19. On the study more broadly: Before any sequencing was done, the ViraFEST assay used viral peptide pools to expand antigen-specific CD4+ T cells.

Comments on this clone: Its specificity is not known.

V was shortened by 1 base and J by 2 bases, with 9 bases between the two germline ends. This CDR3 has 15 amino acids. The V gene's germline CDR1 is SGHTA and CDR2 FQGNSA. Cells that had been cultured for about 10 days were the source of isolated CD4+ T cells. The study found no prior SARS-CoV-2 infection in the vaccine recipients, who tested negative for nucleocapsid antibodies. Method: immunoSEQ multiplex PCR; TCRdb's copy keeps in-frame clones and lacks some. Of about 74,000 clones in the sample, approximately 71% were seen once. Specimen: CD4+ T cells from PBMCs cultured without peptide, collected before COVID-19 vaccination. The receptor was derived from a human donor who received a COVID-19 vaccine. The chain uses TRBV7-2 and TRBJ1-5; perhaps TRBD1 as D (5 bases). CDR3 sequence (DNA): TGTGCCAGCAGCTTAGGTTCGACAGGCAATCAGCCCCAGCATTTT. It is translated as CASSLGSTGNQPQHF.